This T cell receptor beta chain was profiled in a study of tumor and adjacent non-tumor tissue in lung cancer. Concerning this clonotype itself: The junction differs from germline at one of its ends, possibly a read error.

TCRbeta libraries were built with three rounds of nested PCR, modified from ARM-PCR. TCRdb re-analysed the multiplex PCR reads in MiXCR, keeping a single row per CDR3 protein. The sample holds 120,000 or so distinct CDR3 sequences, under 90% seen once. The template was RNA from unsorted bulk tissue. There are 12 residues in the CDR3. The V gene's germline CDR1 is SGHDT and CDR2 YYEEEE. The sample consisted of lung tumor tissue. This clonotype was sampled from a man in his 70s with non-small cell lung cancer. The V gene is TRBV5-6, the J gene TRBJ2-2; perhaps TRBD2 as D (6 bases). The CDR3 nucleotides read TGTGCCAGCAGCCTCCCGACCGGGGGGCTGTTTTTT. This codes for CASSLPTGGLFF.